The 19 T cell receptor beta chains in this list originate from one sample, sequenced in a study of blood T cell repertoires in COVID-19. This table comes from immunoSEQ multiplex PCR, and its TCRdb copy is limited to in-frame clones, with some not included. Among about 370,000 clones listed, roughly 92% were seen once. The sample was PBMCs or T cells enriched from blood (not recorded which). The origin of the receptors is a woman in her 40s who had been exposed to COVID-19.

V and J are TRBV2 and TRBJ2-7; 8 bases fit TRBD1. V was clipped by 7 bases and J by 3 bases; unmatched bases: 8. CDR3 size: 14 residues. Germline values: CDR1 SNHLY, CDR2 FYNNEI. CDR3 sequence: CASTRQGADYEQYF. The CDR3 coding sequence is TGTGCCAGCACGCGGCAGGGGGCGGACTACGAGCAGTACTTC.

J is TRBJ1-1 and V is TRBV13; D may be TRBD1 (6 bases). The CDR3 contains 14 residues. CDR1 and CDR2 from the germline V gene are PRHDT and FYEKMQ (reference sequence). With 2 bases removed from V and 1 base from J, the gap between germline ends came to 8 bases. The CDR3 reads CASSLRQENTEAFF. The CDR3 bases are TGTGCCAGCAGCTTAAGACAGGAGAACACTGAAGCTTTCTTT. Based on the CDR3 plus reference TRBV13 and TRBJ1-1, the full variable domain is AAGVIQSPRHLIKEKRETATLKCYPIPRHDTVYWYQQGPGQDPQFLISFYEKMQSDKGSIPDRFSAQQFSDYHSELNMSSLELGDSALYFCASSLRQENTEAFFGQGTRLTVV.

V usage is TRBV5-6 and J usage is TRBJ2-7, with 9 bases that match TRBD2. The V segment lost 0 bases and the J segment 0 bases; nucleotides outside the gene matches: 4. CDR3 length: 16 residues. Germline V gene data show CDR1 as SGHDT and CDR2 as YYEEEE. In DNA form, the CDR3 reads TGTGCCAGCAGCTTGGTGGTTAGCGGGAGCTCCTACGAGCAGTACTTC. Translated: CASSLVVSGSSYEQYF. Variable domain in full (rest from reference TRBV5-6 and TRBJ2-7): DAGVTQSPTHLIKTRGQQVTLRCSPKSGHDTVSWYQQALGQGPQFIFQYYEEEERQRGNFPDRFSGHQFPNYSSELNVNALLLGDSALYLCASSLVVSGSSYEQYFGPGTRLTVT.

The gene calls are TRBV6-4 and TRBJ2-5; a weak D match, TRBD2 (7 bases). V lost 7 bases, J lost 3 bases, and 15 bases lay in between. Germline CDR1 and CDR2: MRHNA and SNTAGT. CDR3 size: 14 residues. CDR3 in amino acids: CASNSQGGEETQYF. In DNA form, the CDR3 reads TGTGCCAGCAACTCACAAGGGGGGGAAGAGACCCAGTACTTC.

The chain is built from TRBV19 and TRBJ1-3; D not resolved. Trimming removed 9 bases from V and 1 base from J, with 13 bases in between. Germline assignment: CDR1 LNHDA and CDR2 SQIVND (reference sequence). The CDR3 sequence is 14 residues long. The DNA of the CDR3 is TGTGCCAGCAACCCGGGAGCTTCTGGAAACACCATATATTTT. Amino acid sequence: CASNPGASGNTIYF.

The chain combines TRBV10-3 with TRBJ2-7; TRBD1 matches 7 bases. Per the germline V gene, CDR1 is ENHRY and CDR2 is SYGVKD. This CDR3 is built from 15 residues. The ends lost 3 bases at V and 1 base at J; junction bases unmatched: 6. This CDR3 is CAISDRDRSSYEQYF. Written as DNA, the CDR3 is TGTGCCATCAGTGACCGGGACAGATCTTCCTACGAGCAGTACTTC.

The chain links TRBV15 to TRBJ1-2, with a tentative D call TRBD1 (6 bases). Trimming left V 8 bases short and J 5 bases short, with 18 bases between. The V gene's germline CDR1 is LNHNV and CDR2 YYDKDF (reference sequence). This CDR3 region has 14 residues. The CDR3 sequence is CATRMGDRLYGYTF. As DNA, the CDR3 is TGTGCCACCCGAATGGGAGACAGGTTATATGGCTACACCTTC.

The rearrangement joins TRBV27 to TRBJ1-4; D ambiguous. This CDR3 has 13 residues. Trimming removed 3 bases from V and 7 bases from J, with 9 bases in between. Looked up from germline, CDR1 is MNHEY and CDR2 is SMNVEV (reference sequence). The CDR3 is CASSFYRGEKLFF. In DNA form, the CDR3 reads TGTGCCAGCAGTTTTTATCGGGGTGAAAAACTGTTTTTT.

V gene TRBV11-2 combines with J gene TRBJ2-7, with D possibly matching TRBD2 (6 bases). This CDR3 is built from 16 residues. V lost 5 bases and J lost 6, with 23 bases in between. The germline V gene has CDR1 SGHAT and CDR2 FQNNGV. The CDR3 coding sequence is TGTGCCAGCAGCCCGATCCGGGACTTAGTTGGCGGCGAGCAGTACTTC. Protein: CASSPIRDLVGGEQYF.

The chain has TRBV9 and TRBJ1-1; D is undetermined. The CDR3 covers 14 residues. V shed 0 bases and J shed 0 bases, with 6 bases lying between them. Germline CDR1 and CDR2: SGDLS and YYNGEE. The CDR3 reads CASSVGRVNTEAFF. In DNA, the CDR3 is TGTGCCAGCAGCGTAGGACGGGTGAACACTGAAGCTTTCTTT.

Turning to this clone: This sample includes further DNA sequences coding for the same CDR3. The chain links TRBV10-3 to TRBJ1-5; 8 positions match TRBD1. This CDR3 region has 14 residues. Per the germline V gene, CDR1 is ENHRY and CDR2 is SYGVKD. With 3 bases clipped from V and 2 bases from J, the junction kept 0 bases outside the gene matches. CDR3 region: CAISEQGGNQPQHF. CDR3 in DNA: TGTGCCATCAGTGAACAGGGGGGCAATCAGCCCCAGCATTTT.

The chain employs TRBV29-1 and TRBJ2-2; TRBD1 matches 11 bases. Germline CDR1 is SQVTM and CDR2 is ANQGSEA. This CDR3 comprises 15 residues. J lost 5 bases, V lost 7 bases, and 9 bases had no gene match. DNA for the CDR3: TGCAGCGCAGACCCAGGACAGGGGGCAACCGGGGAGCTGTTTTTT. Translating it yields CSADPGQGATGELFF.

J is TRBJ1-1 and V is TRBV19; no firm D call. The CDR3 extends over 13 amino acids. Trimming removed 7 bases from V and 1 base from J, with 10 bases in between. The germline CDR1 and CDR2 sequences are LNHDA and SQIVND (reference sequence). Written as DNA, the CDR3 is TGTGCCAGTAACGTCCAGTGGAACACTGAAGCTTTCTTT. It encodes CASNVQWNTEAFF.

This clone was recorded only once. The rearrangement joins TRBV19 to TRBJ1-4; 11 bases are shared with TRBD1. Unmatched junction bases numbered 7, after V lost 4 bases and J lost 6 bases. Germline CDR1 and CDR2: LNHDA and SQIVND (reference sequence). CDR3 length: 16 amino acids. CDR3 DNA sequence: TGTGCCAGTAGTACCCTAAGGACAGGGGGCGATGAAAAACTGTTTTTT. Translated: CASSTLRTGGDEKLFF.

The chain links TRBV15 to TRBJ1-4; TRBD1 aligns across 9 bases. CDR1 and CDR2 from the germline V gene are LNHNV and YYDKDF (reference sequence). The CDR3 totals 15 residues. V gave up 1 base and J gave up 6 bases; unmatched junction bases: 3. The CDR3 DNA follows: TGTGCCACCAGCAGAGCAGGGACAGGGCATGAAAAACTGTTTTTT. Translating gives CATSRAGTGHEKLFF. Variable domain in full (rest from reference TRBV15 and TRBJ1-4): DAMVIQNPRYQVTQFGKPVTLSCSQTLNHNVMYWYQQKSSQAPKLLFHYYDKDFNNEADTPDNFQSRRPNTSFCFLDIRSPGLGDTAMYLCATSRAGTGHEKLFFGSGTQLSVL.

The chain uses TRBV28 and TRBJ1-1, with 9 bases lining up with TRBD1. Germline V gene data show CDR1 as MDHEN and CDR2 as SYDVKM. The CDR3 covers 15 residues. J lost 6 bases, V lost 5 bases, and 10 bases had no gene match. The CDR3 DNA follows: TGTGCCAGCAGTGACCCCGAACAGGGGGCCCCTGAAGCTTTCTTT. It translates to CASSDPEQGAPEAFF.

This clone has a single count. The chain has TRBV29-1 and TRBJ1-4; 9 positions agree with TRBD1. Germline V gene sequence: CDR1 SQVTM, CDR2 ANQGSEA. The CDR3 sequence is 14 residues long. With 1 base clipped from V and 8 bases from J, the junction kept 5 bases outside the gene matches. CDR3 residues: CSVEGGTGSEKLFF. The CDR3 DNA reads as TGCAGCGTTGAAGGTGGGACAGGGAGCGAAAAACTGTTTTTT.

The chain couples TRBV7-2 to TRBJ2-7, with D unclear. Per germline, CDR1 SGHTA and CDR2 FQGNSA. Trimming left V 0 bases short and J 2 bases short, with 5 bases between. The CDR3 contains 13 residues. The CDR3 loop is CASSLARAYEQYF. The CDR3 coding sequence is TGTGCCAGCAGCTTAGCGCGAGCCTACGAGCAGTACTTC.

This rearrangement joins TRBV30 to TRBJ1-4, with 10 bases matching TRBD1. The CDR3 sequence is 13 residues long. Germline V lookup: CDR1 GTSNPN, CDR2 SVGIG (reference sequence). Trimming cost V 6 bases and J 6 bases; bases outside gene matches: 4. CDR3 loop: CACRTGGYEKLFF. In DNA, the CDR3 is TGTGCCTGCCGGACAGGGGGGTATGAAAAACTGTTTTTT.